What follows is one T cell receptor beta chain and its context. Its antigen is undetermined. CDR1 and CDR2 (germline): MNHEY, SVGAGI. CDR3 length: 13 residues. V shed 9 bases and J 2 bases; nucleotides not matched to a gene: 3. Produced via immunoSEQ multiplex PCR; TCRdb's table is partial and in-frame only. The data show tens of thousands of clones, over 70% seen once. This sample was included in a study of T cell responses to AZD1222 COVID-19 vaccine. Study-level findings and limits: Among spike-specific TCRs, nearly half reportedly target unmutated variant regions. Spike-specific TCR repertoires showed rising breadth and depth after two AZD1222 doses. Without day 14 samples, only post-peak T cell repertoires were studied.

The sequencing used peripheral blood, collected on day 0 of AZD1222 vaccination. The rearrangement joins TRBV6-5 to TRBJ2-5, with 10 bases lining up with TRBD2. This receptor was taken from an adult in good health. The CDR3 DNA reads TGTGCCAGTACTAGCGGGGATCAAGAGACCCAGTACTTC. Translated: CASTSGDQETQYF.